The TCR beta chain under discussion was sequenced for a study of blood T cells in healthy people across ages. General study points: Those diversity estimates obtained from one million T cells were thought to be underestimates.

This clonotype showed up just a few times. What it recognizes is unknown. Germline-derived CDR1 and CDR2 are LGHDT and YNNKEL (reference sequence). Losses at the gene ends were 4 bases for V and 5 bases for J; bases not matched to a gene: 5. The CDR3 contains 14 residues. A second PCR of about 7 to 11 cycles used a sample-barcoded 5' primer and a J-beta primer mix. From each sample, at least 3 million paired-end reads containing CDR3 were obtained. TCRdb re-analysed the 5' RACE reads in MiXCR, keeping a single row per CDR3 protein. The sample shows some 900,000 distinct CDR3 sequences, 48% of them seen only once.

The chain combines TRBV3-1 with TRBJ2-1, with 7 bases that match TRBD1. Sequencing was carried out using blood. This receptor was obtained from a man aged 30-40 years in good health. The CDR3 here is CASSPGTVNNEQFF. CDR3 nucleotide sequence: TGTGCCAGCAGCCCGGGGACAGTCAACAATGAGCAGTTCTTC.